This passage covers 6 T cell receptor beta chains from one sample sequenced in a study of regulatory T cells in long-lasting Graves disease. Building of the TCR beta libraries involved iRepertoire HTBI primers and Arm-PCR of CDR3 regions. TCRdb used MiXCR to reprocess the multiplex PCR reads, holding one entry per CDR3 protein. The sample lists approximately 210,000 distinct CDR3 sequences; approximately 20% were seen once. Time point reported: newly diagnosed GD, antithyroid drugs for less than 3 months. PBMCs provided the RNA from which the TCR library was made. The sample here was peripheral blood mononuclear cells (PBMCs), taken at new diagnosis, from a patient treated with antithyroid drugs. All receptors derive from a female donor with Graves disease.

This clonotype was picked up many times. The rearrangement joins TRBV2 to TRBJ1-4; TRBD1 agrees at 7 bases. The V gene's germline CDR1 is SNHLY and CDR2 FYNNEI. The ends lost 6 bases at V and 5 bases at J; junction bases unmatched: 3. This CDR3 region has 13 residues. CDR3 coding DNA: TGTGCCAGCAGGGACAGGAGCAATGAAAAACTGTTTTTT. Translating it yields CASRDRSNEKLFF.

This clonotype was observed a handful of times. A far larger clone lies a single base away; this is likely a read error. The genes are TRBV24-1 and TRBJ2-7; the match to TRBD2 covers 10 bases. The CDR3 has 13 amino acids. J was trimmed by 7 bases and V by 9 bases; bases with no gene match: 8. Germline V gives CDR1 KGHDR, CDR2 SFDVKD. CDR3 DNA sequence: TGTGCCACCGAGCGGGAGGGCCGCGGTGAGCAGTACTTC. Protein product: CATEREGRGEQYF.

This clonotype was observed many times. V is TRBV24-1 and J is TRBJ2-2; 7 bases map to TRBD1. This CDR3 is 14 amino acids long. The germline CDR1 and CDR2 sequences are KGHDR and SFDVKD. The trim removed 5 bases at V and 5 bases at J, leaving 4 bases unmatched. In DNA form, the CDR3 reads TGTGCCACCAGTGCCGGGACAGTTACCGGGGAGCTGTTTTTT. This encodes CATSAGTVTGELFF.

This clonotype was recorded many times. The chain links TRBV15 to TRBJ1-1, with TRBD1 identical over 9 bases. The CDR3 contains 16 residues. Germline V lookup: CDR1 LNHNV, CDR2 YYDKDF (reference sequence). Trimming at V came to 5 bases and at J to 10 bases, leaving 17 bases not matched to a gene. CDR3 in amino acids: CATSSRTGANLGLAFF. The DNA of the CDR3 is TGTGCCACCAGCTCACGGACAGGGGCCAATCTTGGACTAGCTTTCTTT.

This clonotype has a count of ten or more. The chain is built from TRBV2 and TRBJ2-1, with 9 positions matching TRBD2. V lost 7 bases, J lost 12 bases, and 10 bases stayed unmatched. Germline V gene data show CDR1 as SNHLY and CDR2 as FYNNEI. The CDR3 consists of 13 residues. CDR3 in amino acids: CASIDAGGPRQFF. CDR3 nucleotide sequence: TGTGCCAGCATCGACGCGGGAGGGCCCCGGCAGTTCTTC.

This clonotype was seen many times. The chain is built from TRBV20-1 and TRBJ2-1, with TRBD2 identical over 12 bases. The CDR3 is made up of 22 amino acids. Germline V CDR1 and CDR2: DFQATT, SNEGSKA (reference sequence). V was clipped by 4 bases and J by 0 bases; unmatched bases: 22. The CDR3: CSATYLAGGLAHHPSSYNEQFF. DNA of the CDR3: TGCAGTGCTACCTACCTAGCGGGAGGGCTCGCGCATCACCCGAGCTCCTACAATGAGCAGTTCTTC.